This T cell receptor (beta chain) was identified during a study of post-analysis software for immune sequencing data. Study information: The cohort encompassed relapsing-remitting, secondary progressive and progressive-relapsing multiple sclerosis disease courses.

Concerning this clonotype itself: Antigen: not known.

The CDR3 spans 15 residues. In germline, CDR1 is SNHLY, CDR2 FYNNEI. The ends were cut back, 4 bases at V and 3 bases at J, with 13 bases in the middle. Study-wide results and caveats: Comparison of patients with controls showed five TRBV segments more frequent in patients, TRBV5-6, TRBV5-1 and TRBV20-1 among them. Clustering by F measure revealed strong co-clustering among samples prepared together in one batch.

Included in the TCR beta cDNA libraries were unique molecular identifiers. A population of roughly 1 to 11 million T cells gave rise to roughly 0.5 million cDNA molecules. TCRdb re-derived calls from the PCR reads in MiXCR, one entry per CDR3 protein. The sample records roughly 800,000 distinct CDR3 sequences, about 43% being singletons. This clonotype was obtained from a girl aged 10 to 17 with multiple sclerosis. Source material: blood. The gene calls are TRBV2 and TRBJ2-1; tentatively, D is TRBD1 or TRBD2 (5 bases each). Here the CDR3 DNA reads TGTGCCAGCAGTGGAGATGGGGGAGTCTACAATGAGCAGTTCTTC. It encodes CASSGDGGVYNEQFF.